This T cell receptor (beta chain) was captured in a study of T-cell reconstitution after alpha-beta-depleted transplantation in children. Per the germline V gene, CDR1 is SQVTM and CDR2 is ANQGSEA. This CDR3 comprises 12 residues. The V end lost 4 bases, the J end lost 2 bases, and 8 bases lay between the germline ends. The study, taken as a whole, reports: Two months or so post-transplant, alpha-beta T cells reportedly derived from several hundred expanded graft clones. Several patients had high TCRbeta diversity at day 60; it came from surviving recipient T cells and thymic progenitors.

Construction of the TCRbeta library involved unique molecular identifiers. TCRdb used MiXCR to reprocess the PCR reads, holding one entry per CDR3 protein. Of about 640,000 distinct CDR3 sequences listed, 10% to 15% were seen once; the top ten hold over 2%. This clonotype showed up many times. The target antigen is unknown. The chain combines TRBV29-1 with TRBJ2-5; no firm D call. The sequence derives from a male patient aged 10-17 years who had a stem cell transplant for acute myeloid leukemia, so the T cells may come from the graft donor. The input for sequencing was PBMCs, mostly from graft donor cells, taken 360 days after TCRalphabeta/CD19-depleted stem cell transplant. In nucleotides, the CDR3 is TGCAGCGTTGTGGTCTTTCAAGAGACCCAGTACTTC. Translated, it gives CSVVVFQETQYF. The complete variable domain, with remaining parts taken from reference TRBV29-1 and TRBJ2-5, reads SAVISQKPSRDICQRGTSLTIQCQVDSQVTMMFWYRQQPGQSLTLIATANQGSEATYESGFVIDKFPISRPNLTFSTLTVSNMSPEDSSIYLCSVVVFQETQYFGPGTRLLVL.